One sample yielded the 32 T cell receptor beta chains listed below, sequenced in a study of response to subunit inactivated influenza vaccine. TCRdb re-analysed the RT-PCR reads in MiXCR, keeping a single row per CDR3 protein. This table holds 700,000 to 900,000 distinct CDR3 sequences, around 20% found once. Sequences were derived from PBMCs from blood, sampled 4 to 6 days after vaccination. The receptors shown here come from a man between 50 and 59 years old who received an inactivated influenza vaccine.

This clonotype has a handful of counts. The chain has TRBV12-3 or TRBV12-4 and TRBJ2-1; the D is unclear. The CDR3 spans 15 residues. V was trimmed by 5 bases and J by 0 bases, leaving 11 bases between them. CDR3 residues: CASSRTPSSYNEQFF. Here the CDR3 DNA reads TGTGCCAGCAGTCGTACCCCGAGCTCCTACAATGAGCAGTTCTTC.

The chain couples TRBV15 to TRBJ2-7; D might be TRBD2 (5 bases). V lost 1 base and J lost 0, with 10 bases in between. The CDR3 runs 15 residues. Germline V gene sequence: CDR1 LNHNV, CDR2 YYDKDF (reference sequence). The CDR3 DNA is TGTGCCACCAGCAGAGGACGGGATCGCTCCTACGAGCAGTACTTC. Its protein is CATSRGRDRSYEQYF.

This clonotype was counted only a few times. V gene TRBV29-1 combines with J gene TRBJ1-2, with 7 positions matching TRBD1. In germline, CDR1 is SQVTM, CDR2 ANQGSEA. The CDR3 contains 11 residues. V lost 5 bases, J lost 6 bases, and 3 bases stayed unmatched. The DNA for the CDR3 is TGCAGCGTTCTTACAGGGGATGGCTACACCTTC. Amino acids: CSVLTGDGYTF.

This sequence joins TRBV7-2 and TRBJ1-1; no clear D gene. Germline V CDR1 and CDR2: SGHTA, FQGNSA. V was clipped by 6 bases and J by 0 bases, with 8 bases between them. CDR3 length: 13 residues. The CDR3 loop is CASRTQVNTEAFF. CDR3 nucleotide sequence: TGTGCCAGCAGGACCCAGGTGAACACTGAAGCTTTCTTT.

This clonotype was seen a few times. CDR3 DNA: TGCAGCCAAACTAGCACAGATACGCAGTATTTT. This codes for CSQTSTDTQYF. The J gene is TRBJ2-3, the V gene TRBV29-1, with no clear D. The V end lost 8 bases, the J end lost 0 bases, and 6 bases lay between the germline ends. This CDR3 spans 11 amino acids. The V gene's germline CDR1 is SQVTM and CDR2 ANQGSEA.

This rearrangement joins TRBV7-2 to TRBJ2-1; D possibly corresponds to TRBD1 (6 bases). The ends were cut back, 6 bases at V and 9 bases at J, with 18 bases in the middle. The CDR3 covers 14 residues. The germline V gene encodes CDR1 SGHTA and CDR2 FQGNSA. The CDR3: CASRIQGSAVEQFF. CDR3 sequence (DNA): TGTGCCAGCAGAATACAGGGTTCGGCCGTTGAGCAGTTCTTC. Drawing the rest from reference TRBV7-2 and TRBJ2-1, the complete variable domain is GAGVSQSPSNKVTEKGKDVELRCDPISGHTALYWYRQSLGQGLEFLIYFQGNSAPDKSGLPSDRFSAERTGGSVSTLTIQRTQQEDSAVYLCASRIQGSAVEQFFGPGTRLTVL.

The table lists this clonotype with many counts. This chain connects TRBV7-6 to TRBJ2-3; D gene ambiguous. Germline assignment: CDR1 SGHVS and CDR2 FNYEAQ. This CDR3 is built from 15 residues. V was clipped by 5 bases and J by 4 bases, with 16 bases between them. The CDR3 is CASSPSNGSPDTQYF. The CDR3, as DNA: TGTGCCAGCAGCCCGTCTAATGGGTCACCAGATACGCAGTATTTT.

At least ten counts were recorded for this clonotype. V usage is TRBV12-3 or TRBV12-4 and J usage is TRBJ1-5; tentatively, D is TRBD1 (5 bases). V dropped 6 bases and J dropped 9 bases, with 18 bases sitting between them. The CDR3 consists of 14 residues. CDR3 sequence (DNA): TGTGCCAGCAGCCAGAGGAGGAGGGGCGGGCCCCAGCATTTT. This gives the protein CASSQRRRGGPQHF.

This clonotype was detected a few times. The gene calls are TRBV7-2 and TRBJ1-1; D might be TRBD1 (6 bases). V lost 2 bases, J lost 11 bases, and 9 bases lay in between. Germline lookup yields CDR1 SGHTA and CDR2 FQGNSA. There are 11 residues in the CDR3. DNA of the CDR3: TGTGCCAGCAGCTTACAGGGGATCGCTTTCTTT. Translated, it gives CASSLQGIAFF. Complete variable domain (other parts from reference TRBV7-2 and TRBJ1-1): GAGVSQSPSNKVTEKGKDVELRCDPISGHTALYWYRQSLGQGLEFLIYFQGNSAPDKSGLPSDRFSAERTGGSVSTLTIQRTQQEDSAVYLCASSLQGIAFFGQGTRLTVV.

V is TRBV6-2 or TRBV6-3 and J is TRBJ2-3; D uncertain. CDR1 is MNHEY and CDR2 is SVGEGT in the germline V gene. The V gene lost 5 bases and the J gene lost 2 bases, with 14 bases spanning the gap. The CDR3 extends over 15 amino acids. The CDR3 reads CASSTRRTVTDTQYF. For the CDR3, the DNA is TGTGCCAGCAGTACACGGCGAACCGTCACAGATACGCAGTATTTT.

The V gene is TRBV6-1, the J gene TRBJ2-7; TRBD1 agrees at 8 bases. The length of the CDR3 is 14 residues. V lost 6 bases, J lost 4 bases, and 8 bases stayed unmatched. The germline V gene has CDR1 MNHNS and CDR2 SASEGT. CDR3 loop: CASRNPGGLYEQYF. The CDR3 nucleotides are TGTGCCAGCAGGAACCCAGGGGGCTTATACGAGCAGTACTTC.

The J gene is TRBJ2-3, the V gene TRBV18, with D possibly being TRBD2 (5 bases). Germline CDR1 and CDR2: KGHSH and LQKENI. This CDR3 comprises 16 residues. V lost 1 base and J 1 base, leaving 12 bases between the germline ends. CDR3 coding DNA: TGTGCCAGCTCACCACGGGTGATCGGGGGCACAGATACGCAGTATTTT. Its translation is CASSPRVIGGTDTQYF.

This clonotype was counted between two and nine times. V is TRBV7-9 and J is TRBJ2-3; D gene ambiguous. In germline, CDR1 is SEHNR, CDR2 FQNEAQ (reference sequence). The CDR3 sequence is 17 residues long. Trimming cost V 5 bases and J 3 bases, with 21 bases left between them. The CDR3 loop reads CASSRFRGPPQTDTQYF. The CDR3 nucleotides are TGTGCCAGCAGCAGGTTCCGTGGCCCACCCCAGACAGATACGCAGTATTTT.

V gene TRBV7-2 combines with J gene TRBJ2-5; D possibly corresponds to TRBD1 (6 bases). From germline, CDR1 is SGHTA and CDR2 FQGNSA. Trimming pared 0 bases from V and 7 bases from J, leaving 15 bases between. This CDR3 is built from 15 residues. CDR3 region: CASSLAGRARGTQYF. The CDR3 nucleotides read TGTGCCAGCAGCTTAGCCGGCAGGGCCAGGGGGACCCAGTACTTC.

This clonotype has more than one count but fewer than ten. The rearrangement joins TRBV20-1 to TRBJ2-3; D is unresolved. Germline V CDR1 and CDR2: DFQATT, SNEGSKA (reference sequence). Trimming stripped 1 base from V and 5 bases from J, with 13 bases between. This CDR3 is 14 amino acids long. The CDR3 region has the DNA TGCAGTGCTAGAGGCCCAGGATGGGGAGATACGCAGTATTTT. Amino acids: CSARGPGWGDTQYF.

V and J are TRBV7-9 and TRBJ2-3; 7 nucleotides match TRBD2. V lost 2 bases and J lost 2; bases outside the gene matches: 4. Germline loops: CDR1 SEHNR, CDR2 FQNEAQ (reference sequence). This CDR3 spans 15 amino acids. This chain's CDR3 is CASSLSGAPTDTQYF. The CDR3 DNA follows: TGTGCCAGCAGCTTAAGCGGGGCGCCCACAGATACGCAGTATTTT.

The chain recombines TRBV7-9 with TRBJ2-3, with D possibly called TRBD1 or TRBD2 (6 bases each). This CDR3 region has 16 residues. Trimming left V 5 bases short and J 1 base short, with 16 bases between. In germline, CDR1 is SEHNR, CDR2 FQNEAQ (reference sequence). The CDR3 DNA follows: TGTGCCAGCAGCAGAACACGGGGGCCGGGCACAGATACGCAGTATTTT. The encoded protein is CASSRTRGPGTDTQYF. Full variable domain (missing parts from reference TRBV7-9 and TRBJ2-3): DTGVSQNPRHKITKRGQNVTFRCDPISEHNRLYWYRQTLGQGPEFLTYFQNEAQLEKSRLLSDRFSAERPKGSFSTLEIQRTEQGDSAMYLCASSRTRGPGTDTQYFGPGTRLTVL.

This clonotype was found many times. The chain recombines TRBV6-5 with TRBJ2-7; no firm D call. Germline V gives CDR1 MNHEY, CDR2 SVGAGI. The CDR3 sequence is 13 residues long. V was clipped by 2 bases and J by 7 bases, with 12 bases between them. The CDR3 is CASSYGSVGEQYF. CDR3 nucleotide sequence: TGTGCCAGCAGTTACGGATCCGTGGGAGAGCAGTACTTC.

The CDR3, as DNA: TGTGCCAGCAGTTTTGGGACAGGCTCATTCTCCTACGAGCAGTACTTC. Its translation is CASSFGTGSFSYEQYF. The V and J genes are TRBV28 and TRBJ2-7; 8 nucleotides agree with TRBD1. Germline lookup yields CDR1 MDHEN and CDR2 SYDVKM. The CDR3 consists of 16 residues. V gave up 3 bases and J gave up 0 bases; unmatched junction bases: 7.

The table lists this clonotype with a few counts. CDR3 sequence (DNA): TGTGCCACCAGCAGAGCACAGTCAACCTACGAGCAGTACTTC. Its protein is CATSRAQSTYEQYF. The rearrangement links TRBV15 to TRBJ2-7; D unclear. Trimming removed 1 base at V and 2 bases at J, with 9 bases between. The germline V gene encodes CDR1 LNHNV and CDR2 YYDKDF (reference sequence). The CDR3 length is 14 residues.

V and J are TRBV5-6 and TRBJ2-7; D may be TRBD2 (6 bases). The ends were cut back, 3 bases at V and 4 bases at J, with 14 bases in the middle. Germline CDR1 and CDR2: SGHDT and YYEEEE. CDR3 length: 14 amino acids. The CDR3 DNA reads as TGTGCCAGCAGCTGGGGACTGGGCTCGTACGAGCAGTACTTC. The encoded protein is CASSWGLGSYEQYF.

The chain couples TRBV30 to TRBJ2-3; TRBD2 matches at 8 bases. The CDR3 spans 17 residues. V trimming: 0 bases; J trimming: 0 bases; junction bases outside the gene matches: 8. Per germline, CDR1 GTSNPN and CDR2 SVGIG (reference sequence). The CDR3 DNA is TGTGCCTGGAGTGTACTTGGCGGGGGGTTCAGCACAGATACGCAGTATTTT. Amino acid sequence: CAWSVLGGGFSTDTQYF.

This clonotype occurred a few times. CDR3 protein: CASTPSSGELFF. The CDR3 coding sequence is TGTGCCAGCACCCCTTCGTCGGGGGAGCTGTTTTTT. The chain carries TRBV12-3 or TRBV12-4 and TRBJ2-2; no firm D call. The CDR3 covers 12 residues. V gave up 7 bases and J gave up 8 bases, with 11 bases separating them.

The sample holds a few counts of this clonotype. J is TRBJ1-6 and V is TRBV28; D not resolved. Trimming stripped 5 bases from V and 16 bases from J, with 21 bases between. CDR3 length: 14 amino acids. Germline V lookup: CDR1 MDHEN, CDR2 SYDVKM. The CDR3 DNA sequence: TGTGCCAGCAGTCAGATCCCGACGGCAACAGTACTCCACTTT. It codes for CASSQIPTATVLHF.

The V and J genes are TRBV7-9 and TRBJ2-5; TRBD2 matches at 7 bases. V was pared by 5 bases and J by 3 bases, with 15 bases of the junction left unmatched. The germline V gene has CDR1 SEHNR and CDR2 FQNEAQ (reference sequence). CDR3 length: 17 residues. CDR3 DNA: TGTGCCAGCAGCCCCGGGAGGACACGATTGATAGAAGAGACCCAGTACTTC. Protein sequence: CASSPGRTRLIEETQYF.

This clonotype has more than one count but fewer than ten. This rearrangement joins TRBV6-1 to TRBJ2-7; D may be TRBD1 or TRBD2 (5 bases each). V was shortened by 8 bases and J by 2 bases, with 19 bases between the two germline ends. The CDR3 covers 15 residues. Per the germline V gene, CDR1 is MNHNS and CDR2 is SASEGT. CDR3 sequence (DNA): TGTGCCAGCTCCCGTACTTCCGGGACCACCTACGAGCAGTACTTC. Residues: CASSRTSGTTYEQYF.

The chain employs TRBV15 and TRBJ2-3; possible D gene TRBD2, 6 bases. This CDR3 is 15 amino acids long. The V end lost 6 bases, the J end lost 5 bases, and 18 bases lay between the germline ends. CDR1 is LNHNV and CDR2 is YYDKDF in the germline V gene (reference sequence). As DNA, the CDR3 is TGTGCCACCAGTGGACGCCCTAGCGCTGGAGATACGCAGTATTTT. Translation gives CATSGRPSAGDTQYF.

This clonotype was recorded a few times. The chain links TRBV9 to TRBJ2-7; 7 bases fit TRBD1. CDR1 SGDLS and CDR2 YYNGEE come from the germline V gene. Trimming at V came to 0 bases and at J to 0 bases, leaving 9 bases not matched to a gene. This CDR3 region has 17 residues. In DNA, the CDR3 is TGTGCCAGCAGCGTAGAAGGGGGCAGCTTTCACTCCTACGAGCAGTACTTC. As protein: CASSVEGGSFHSYEQYF.

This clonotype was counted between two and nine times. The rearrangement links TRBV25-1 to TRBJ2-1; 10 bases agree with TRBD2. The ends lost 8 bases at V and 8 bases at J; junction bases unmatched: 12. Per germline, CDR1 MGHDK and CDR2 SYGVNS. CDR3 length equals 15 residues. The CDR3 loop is CASQGSSGGYDEQFF. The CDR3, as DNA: TGTGCCAGCCAAGGTTCTAGCGGGGGATATGATGAGCAGTTCTTC. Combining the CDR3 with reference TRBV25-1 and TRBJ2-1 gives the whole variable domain EADIYQTPRYLVIGTGKKITLECSQTMGHDKMYWYQQDPGMELHLIHYSYGVNSTEKGDLSSESTVSRIRTEHFPLTLESARPSHTSQYLCASQGSSGGYDEQFFGPGTRLTVL.

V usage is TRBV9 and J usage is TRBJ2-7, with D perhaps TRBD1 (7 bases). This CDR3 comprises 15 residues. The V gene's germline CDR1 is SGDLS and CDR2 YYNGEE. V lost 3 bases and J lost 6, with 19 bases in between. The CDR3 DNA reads TGTGCCAGCAGCGGAGGGACAGCGAAGGGGGGCGAGCAGTACTTC. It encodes CASSGGTAKGGEQYF.

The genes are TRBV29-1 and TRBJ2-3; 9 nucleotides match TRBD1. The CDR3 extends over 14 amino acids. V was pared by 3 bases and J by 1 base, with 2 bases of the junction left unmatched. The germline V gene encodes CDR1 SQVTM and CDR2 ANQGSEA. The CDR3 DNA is TGCAGCGTTGACCGGGACAGGGGCACAGATACGCAGTATTTT. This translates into CSVDRDRGTDTQYF.

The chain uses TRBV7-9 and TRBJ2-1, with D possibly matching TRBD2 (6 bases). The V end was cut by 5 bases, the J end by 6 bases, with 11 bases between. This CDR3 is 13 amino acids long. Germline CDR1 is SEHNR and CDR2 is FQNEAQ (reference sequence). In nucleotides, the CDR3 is TGTGCCAGCAGCGCACCCGGGGGCAATGAGCAGTTCTTC. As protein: CASSAPGGNEQFF.